This TCR beta chain was captured in a study of neoadjuvant anti-PD-1 for oral cavity cancer. Study results and limitations: Higher pretreatment Treg/Th17 ratios tracked higher pretreatment blood clonality.

Survey sequencing of tumors mostly used roughly 5 ug DNA, two replicates. Method: immunoSEQ multiplex PCR; TCRdb's copy keeps in-frame clones and lacks some. The sample has more than 5,000 clones, around 60% seen once; the top ten hold about 7.8%. Trimming at V came to 4 bases and at J to 5 bases, leaving 7 bases not matched to a gene. The germline gives CDR1 SQVTM, CDR2 ANQGSEA. The CDR3 has 14 amino acids. As regards this clone: Its target is unknown.

The clonotype comes from a person between 35 and 79 years old with oral cavity squamous cell carcinoma. The source was tumor tissue, collected before nivolumab (anti-PD-1) treatment. The chain links TRBV29-1 to TRBJ1-4, with 7 bases aligning to TRBD1. CDR3 nucleotide sequence: TGCAGCGTTGGGGCGGGACAGCGAAATGAAAAACTGTTTTTT. Protein product: CSVGAGQRNEKLFF.